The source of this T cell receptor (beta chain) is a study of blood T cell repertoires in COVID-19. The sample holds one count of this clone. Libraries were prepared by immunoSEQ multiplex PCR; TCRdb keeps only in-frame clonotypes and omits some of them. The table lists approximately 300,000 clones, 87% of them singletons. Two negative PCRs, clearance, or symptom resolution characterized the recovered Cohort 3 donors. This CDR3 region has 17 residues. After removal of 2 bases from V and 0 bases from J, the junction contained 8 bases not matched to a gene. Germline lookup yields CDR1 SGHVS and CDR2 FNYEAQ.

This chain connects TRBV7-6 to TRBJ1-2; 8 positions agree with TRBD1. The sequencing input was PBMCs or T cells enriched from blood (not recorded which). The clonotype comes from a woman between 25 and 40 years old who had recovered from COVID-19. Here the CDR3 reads CASSLKPGGASNYGYTF. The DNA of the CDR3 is TGTGCCAGCAGCTTAAAACCAGGGGGCGCATCTAACTATGGCTACACCTTC.